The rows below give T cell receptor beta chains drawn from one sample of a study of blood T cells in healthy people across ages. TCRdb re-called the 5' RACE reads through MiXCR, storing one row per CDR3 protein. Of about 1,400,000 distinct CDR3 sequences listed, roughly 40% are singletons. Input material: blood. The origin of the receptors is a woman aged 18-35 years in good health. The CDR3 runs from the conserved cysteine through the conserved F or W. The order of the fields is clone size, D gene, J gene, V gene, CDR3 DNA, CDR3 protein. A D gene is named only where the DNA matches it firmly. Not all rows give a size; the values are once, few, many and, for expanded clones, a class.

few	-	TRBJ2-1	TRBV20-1	TGCAGTGCCATACCCGGGGCTTCTTCCTACAATGAGCAGTTCTTC	CSAIPGASSYNEQFF
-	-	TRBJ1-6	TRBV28	TGTGCCAGCGGGGGGACCGGCGGGGGTCAGGGTTCACCCCTCCACTTT	CASGGTGGGQGSPLHF
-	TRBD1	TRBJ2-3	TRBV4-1	TGCGCCAGCAGCCATCTCACAGGGGGCGCTTCGAATACGCAGTATTTT	CASSHLTGGASNTQYF
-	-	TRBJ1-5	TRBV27	TGTGCCAGCAGTTTATATGCGGCGGGGGATCAGCCCCAGCATTTT	CASSLYAAGDQPQHF
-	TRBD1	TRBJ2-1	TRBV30	TGTGCCTGGAGTGTACCGGGCCAGGGGGATGAGCAGTTCTTC	CAWSVPGQGDEQFF
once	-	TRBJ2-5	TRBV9	TGTGCCAGCAGCGTCGCGGCCTCCGCACAAGAGACCCAGTACTTC	CASSVAASAQETQYF
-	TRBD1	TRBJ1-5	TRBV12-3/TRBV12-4	TGTGCCAGCAGTCCGGGACAGGTGGGTCAGCCCCAGCATTTT	CASSPGQVGQPQHF
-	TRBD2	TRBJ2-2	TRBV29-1	TGCAGCGCCATAAGCGGGGAAACCGGGGAGCTGTTTTTT	CSAISGETGELFF
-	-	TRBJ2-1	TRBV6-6	TGTGCCAGCAGCGCCTCAGGGCCTGAGCAGTTCTTC	CASSASGPEQFF
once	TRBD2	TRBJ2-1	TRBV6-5	TGTGCCAGCAGTTACGGGGCTAGCGGGGCTCTGAAGGACGATGAGCAGTTCTTC	CASSYGASGALKDDEQFF
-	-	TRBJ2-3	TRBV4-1	TGCGCCAGCAGCCTCGGGCCCCGCACAGATACGCAGTATTTT	CASSLGPRTDTQYF
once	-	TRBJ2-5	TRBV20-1	TGCAGTGCTACCACAGGGGCGGGGGGAGAGCAAGAGACCCAGTACTTC	CSATTGAGGEQETQYF
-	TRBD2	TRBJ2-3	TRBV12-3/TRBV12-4	TGTGCCAGCAGTTGGGAGCGGGGGGGCCTTTTTAGCACAGATACGCAGTATTTT	CASSWERGGLFSTDTQYF
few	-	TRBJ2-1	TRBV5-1	TGCGCCAGCAGCCGAAGTACTCGTGAGCAGTTCTTC	CASSRSTREQFF
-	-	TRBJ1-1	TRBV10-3	TGTGCCATCAGTGAACCTCAGGGGCCTATGAACACTGAAGCTTTCTTT	CAISEPQGPMNTEAFF
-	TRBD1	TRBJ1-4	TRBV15	TGTGCCACCAGGACAGGGGGGGGTGAAAAACTGTTTTTT	CATRTGGGEKLFF